This TCR beta chain was captured in a study of blood T cells in healthy people across ages. Looked up from germline, CDR1 is ENHRY and CDR2 is SYGVKD. CDR3 length: 12 amino acids. V shed 5 bases and J shed 5 bases, with 9 bases lying between them. Combining a sample-barcoded 5' primer with a J-beta primer mix, a second PCR ran for 7 to 11 cycles. TCRdb analysed the 5' RACE reads with MiXCR anew, one entry per CDR3 protein. The sample lists hundreds of thousands of distinct CDR3 sequences; about 24% were seen once. This clonotype was detected a few times. Another study also made use of these data, one on T cells of mothers and their children.

The genes are TRBV10-3 and TRBJ1-1, with D perhaps TRBD1 (5 bases). Input material: blood. This clonotype was sampled from a boy younger than 18 in good health. Written as DNA, the CDR3 is TGTGCCATCAGTAAAGGGGAGACTGAAGCTTTCTTT. Encoded protein: CAISKGETEAFF.